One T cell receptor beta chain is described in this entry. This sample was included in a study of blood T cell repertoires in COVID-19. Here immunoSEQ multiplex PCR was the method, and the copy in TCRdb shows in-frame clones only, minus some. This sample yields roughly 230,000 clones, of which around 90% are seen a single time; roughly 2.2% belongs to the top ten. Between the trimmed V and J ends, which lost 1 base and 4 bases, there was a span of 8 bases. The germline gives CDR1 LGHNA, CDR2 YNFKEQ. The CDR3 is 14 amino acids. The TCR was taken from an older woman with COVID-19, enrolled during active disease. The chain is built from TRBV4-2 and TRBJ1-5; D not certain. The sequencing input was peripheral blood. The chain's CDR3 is CASSQGRGNQPQHF. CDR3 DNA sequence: TGTGCCAGCAGCCAAGGTCGCGGGAATCAGCCCCAGCATTTT.